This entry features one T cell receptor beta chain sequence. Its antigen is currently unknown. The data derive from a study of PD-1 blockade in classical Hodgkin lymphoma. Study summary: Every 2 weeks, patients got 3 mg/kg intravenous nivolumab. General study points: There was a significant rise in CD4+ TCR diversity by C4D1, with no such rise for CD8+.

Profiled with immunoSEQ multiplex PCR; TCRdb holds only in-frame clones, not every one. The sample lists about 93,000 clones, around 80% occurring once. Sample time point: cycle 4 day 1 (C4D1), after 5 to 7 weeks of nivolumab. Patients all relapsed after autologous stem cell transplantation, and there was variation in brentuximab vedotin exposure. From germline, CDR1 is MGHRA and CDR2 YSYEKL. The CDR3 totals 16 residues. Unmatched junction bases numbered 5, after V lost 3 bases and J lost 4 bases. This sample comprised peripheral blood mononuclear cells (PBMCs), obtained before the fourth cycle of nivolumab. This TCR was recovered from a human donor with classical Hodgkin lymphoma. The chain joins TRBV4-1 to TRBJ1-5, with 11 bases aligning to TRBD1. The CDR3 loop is CASSHDGQGANQPQHF. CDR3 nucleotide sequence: TGCGCCAGCAGCCATGACGGACAGGGGGCAAATCAGCCCCAGCATTTT.